These T cell receptor beta chains were read from a single sample in a study of blood T cell repertoires in COVID-19. Assay: immunoSEQ multiplex PCR; the TCRdb copy retains only in-frame clones and omits some. The profile shows 250,000 to 300,000 clones, 75% to 95% of them singletons. The specimen sequenced was PBMCs or T cells enriched from blood (not recorded which). The source of these receptors is a woman between 25 and 40 years old who had recovered from COVID-19. Each CDR3 is given with its conserved first and last residue. D genes are given only for firm matches. Expanded clones get a size class; other rows say once, few or many, or leave the size out.

V gene	clone size	D gene	CDR3 length	J gene	CDR3 protein	CDR3 DNA
TRBV29-1	.	TRBD2	15	TRBJ2-5	CSVELAGGPRETQYF	TGCAGCGTTGAACTAGCGGGAGGGCCTCGGGAGACCCAGTACTTC
TRBV4-3	.	.	16	TRBJ2-2	CASSLRTDFNTGELFF	TGCGCCAGCAGCTTAAGGACAGACTTCAACACCGGGGAGCTGTTTTTT
TRBV15	.	.	14	TRBJ2-7	CATSPRDGSYEQYF	TGTGCCACCAGCCCGCGGGACGGATCCTACGAGCAGTACTTC
TRBV28	few	.	13	TRBJ1-4	CASSLPSNEKLFF	TGTGCCAGCAGTTTACCATCTAATGAAAAACTGTTTTTT
TRBV6-5	.	.	13	TRBJ1-1	CASSYAGNTEAFF	TGTGCCAGCAGTTACGCAGGGAACACTGAAGCTTTCTTT
TRBV6-1	.	TRBD2	17	TRBJ2-3	CASSEDGTSGITDTQYF	TGTGCCAGCAGTGAAGATGGGACTAGCGGAATCACAGATACGCAGTATTTT
TRBV7-3	.	TRBD2	18	TRBJ2-7	CASSPLEVAGARGYEQYF	TGTGCCAGCAGCCCCCTGGAGGTAGCGGGAGCCCGGGGCTACGAGCAGTACTTC
TRBV5-8	.	.	14	TRBJ1-2	CASKRAGRGYGYTF	TGTGCCAGCAAAAGAGCTGGACGGGGCTATGGCTACACCTTC
TRBV6-5	.	.	14	TRBJ2-7	CASSRTEVRYEQYF	TGTGCCAGCAGCCGGACAGAAGTCCGTTACGAGCAGTACTTC
TRBV7-2	.	TRBD1	14	TRBJ1-1	CASSSQGVGTEAFF	TGTGCCAGCAGTTCCCAGGGGGTCGGGACTGAAGCTTTCTTT
TRBV7-2	.	TRBD1	15	TRBJ2-3	CASSLDRGSTDTQYF	TGTGCCAGCAGCCTCGACAGGGGAAGCACAGATACGCAGTATTTT
TRBV9	.	.	12	TRBJ2-3	CASGISTDTQYF	TGTGCCAGCGGCATCTCAACAGATACGCAGTATTTT
TRBV6-2/TRBV6-3	.	TRBD1	15	TRBJ2-1	CASSPGQVTYNEQFF	TGTGCCAGCAGTCCGGGACAGGTCACCTACAATGAGCAGTTCTTC
TRBV28	.	.	15	TRBJ1-1	CASSLNGGSNTEAFF	TGTGCCAGCAGTCTAAACGGGGGATCTAACACTGAAGCTTTCTTT
TRBV29-1	.	TRBD2	17	TRBJ2-7	CSVEDRGTRIGPYGQYF	TGCAGCGTTGAAGATCGTGGGACTAGAATTGGACCTTATGGGCAGTACTTC
TRBV5-8	.	.	15	TRBJ1-5	CASSLGVSSNQPQHF	TGTGCCAGCAGCTTGGGAGTATCGAGCAATCAGCCCCAGCATTTT
TRBV7-2	.	.	13	TRBJ1-2	CASSPQGLDGYTF	TGTGCCAGCAGCCCCCAGGGGCTGGATGGCTACACCTTC
TRBV7-9	.	.	13	TRBJ1-5	CASSEGAGQPQHF	TGTGCCAGCAGCGAAGGGGCGGGACAGCCCCAGCATTTT
TRBV7-2	once	.	14	TRBJ1-2	CASSLEETVYGYTF	TGTGCCAGCAGCTTAGAAGAGACAGTCTATGGCTACACCTTC
TRBV4-2	.	TRBD2	19	TRBJ2-1	CASSQDRVSGFLSDNEQFF	TGTGCCAGCAGCCAAGATCGGGTTAGCGGGTTCTTATCCGACAATGAGCAGTTCTTC
TRBV7-2	.	.	16	TRBJ1-5	CASSLGIGERNQPQHF	TGTGCCAGCAGCTTAGGGATCGGGGAACGCAATCAGCCCCAGCATTTT
TRBV2	.	TRBD1	16	TRBJ2-7	CASLRVGTGLTYEQYF	TGTGCCAGCCTCAGAGTGGGGACAGGTCTTACCTACGAGCAGTACTTC
TRBV19	.	.	16	TRBJ1-2	CASTPRGAPANYGYTF	TGTGCCAGTACCCCTCGGGGGGCGCCCGCTAACTATGGCTACACCTTC
TRBV15	.	.	13	TRBJ1-5	CATSRGGPQPQHF	TGTGCCACCAGCAGAGGCGGGCCTCAGCCCCAGCATTTT
TRBV28	.	.	16	TRBJ1-4	CASSLDMGGTNEKLFF	TGTGCCAGCAGTTTGGACATGGGAGGAACTAATGAAAAACTGTTTTTT
TRBV19	.	.	15	TRBJ1-6	CASSFRGRSNSPLHF	TGTGCCAGTAGTTTTAGGGGCAGGAGTAATTCACCCCTCCACTTT
TRBV9	once	TRBD2	16	TRBJ2-1	CASSVLAGGRGNEQFF	TGTGCCAGCAGCGTTCTAGCGGGAGGGCGAGGTAATGAGCAGTTCTTC
TRBV6-5	.	TRBD1	15	TRBJ2-1	CASSSPGQGGDEQFF	TGTGCCAGCAGCTCTCCGGGACAGGGGGGTGATGAGCAGTTCTTC
TRBV5-4	once	TRBD2	16	TRBJ2-2	CASSLLAGPNTGELFF	TGTGCCAGCAGCTTACTAGCGGGTCCGAACACCGGGGAGCTGTTTTTT
TRBV7-2	.	TRBD1	14	TRBJ1-1	CASSGTAMNTEAFF	TGTGCCAGCAGCGGGACAGCTATGAACACTGAAGCTTTCTTT
TRBV19	.	.	17	TRBJ1-6	CASSKPLPTGVNSPLHF	TGTGCCAGTAGTAAACCCCTCCCGACAGGCGTTAACTCACCCCTCCACTTT
TRBV7-9	.	.	15	TRBJ1-3	CASSPFQGSGNTIYF	TGTGCCAGCAGCCCCTTCCAGGGGTCTGGAAACACCATATATTTT
TRBV7-2	.	.	14	TRBJ1-5	CASSTGQPNQPQHF	TGTGCCAGCAGCACCGGACAGCCTAATCAGCCCCAGCATTTT
TRBV2	.	TRBD1	13	TRBJ2-1	CASSVDREGEQFF	TGTGCCAGCAGTGTTGACAGGGAAGGTGAGCAGTTCTTC
TRBV7-2	.	.	13	TRBJ1-2	CASSFPANYGYTF	TGTGCCAGCAGCTTCCCAGCTAACTATGGCTACACCTTC
TRBV7-9	.	TRBD1	15	TRBJ1-4	CASSLLSGTGEKLFF	TGTGCCAGCAGCTTGCTCTCCGGGACAGGAGAAAAACTGTTTTTT
TRBV7-6	.	TRBD1	15	TRBJ2-5	CASSSRQGAQETQYF	TGTGCCAGCAGCTCCCGACAGGGCGCTCAAGAGACCCAGTACTTC
TRBV14	.	.	18	TRBJ2-3	CASSQAANRGLRTDTQYF	TGTGCCAGCAGCCAAGCCGCTAACAGGGGACTCCGCACAGATACGCAGTATTTT
TRBV5-1	.	.	14	TRBJ1-3	CASSLTGYGNTIYF	TGCGCCAGCAGCTTGACAGGGTACGGAAACACCATATATTTT
TRBV12-3/TRBV12-4	.	TRBD1	12	TRBJ1-2	CASSRGQGGYTF	TGTGCCAGCAGTAGGGGACAGGGTGGCTACACCTTC
TRBV12-3/TRBV12-4	once	.	11	TRBJ2-5	CASTQKETQYF	TGTGCCAGCACGCAGAAAGAGACCCAGTACTTC
TRBV19	.	TRBD2	18	TRBJ2-2	CASSIGPAGGPNTGELFF	TGTGCCAGTAGTATAGGTCCAGCGGGAGGGCCAAACACCGGGGAGCTGTTTTTT
TRBV5-1	.	.	16	TRBJ2-1	CASSTGGISSYNEQFF	TGCGCCAGCAGCACCGGTGGTATAAGCTCCTACAATGAGCAGTTCTTC
TRBV28	.	.	14	TRBJ2-7	CASSSFITGYEQYF	TGTGCCAGCAGTTCTTTCATTACAGGGTACGAGCAGTACTTC
TRBV7-2	once	.	16	TRBJ1-1	CASSLKTGTTNTEAFF	TGTGCCAGCAGCTTAAAAACCGGGACTACGAACACTGAAGCTTTCTTT